The 9 T cell receptor beta chains below all came from one sample that was sequenced in a study of beta chain features in type 1 diabetes. These TCRs' antigens remain unknown. Findings and caveats of the study: A moderate, significant TCRB CDR3 shortening appeared in type 1 diabetes across four CD4+ subsets.

The study reverse transcribed the entire isolated RNA, so it sequenced expressed TCRB transcripts. Using immunoSEQ multiplex PCR, the repertoire was profiled, and TCRdb retains in-frame clones only, with some absent. The table shows almost 350,000 clones, with around 9% occurring only once. Sequencing was carried out using central memory CD4+ T cells from blood. The source of these receptors is a man aged 30-40 years with type 1 diabetes.

For the CDR3, the DNA is TGCGCCAGCAGTGACCGACACTTGAACACTGAAGCTTTCTTT. It specifies CASSDRHLNTEAFF. This chain links TRBV10-2 with TRBJ1-1, with D unclear. The V end was cut by 3 bases, the J end by 0 bases, with 8 bases between. Germline loops: CDR1 WSHSY, CDR2 SAAADI. The CDR3 loop spans 14 amino acids.

In this sample, this clone turned up a few times. This chain links TRBV7-2 with TRBJ2-5; possible D gene TRBD2, 5 bases. The CDR3 is 16 residues long. Looked up from germline, CDR1 is SGHTA and CDR2 is FQGNSA. V was clipped by 6 bases and J by 3 bases, with 20 bases between them. CDR3 sequence: CASSSALRGREETQYF. CDR3 bases: TGTGCCAGCAGTTCTGCTCTCCGGGGTAGGGAAGAGACCCAGTACTTC.

The J gene is TRBJ1-1, the V gene TRBV29-1; maybe TRBD1 (6 bases). The V end lost 4 bases, the J end lost 7 bases, and 10 bases lay between the germline ends. The CDR3 is made up of 11 amino acids. Germline assignment: CDR1 SQVTM and CDR2 ANQGSEA. The CDR3 reads CSVAGALEAFF. Written as DNA, the CDR3 is TGCAGCGTTGCAGGGGCCCTTGAAGCTTTCTTT.

The chain carries TRBV6-6 and TRBJ2-7, with 7 bases aligning to TRBD1. J was trimmed by 4 bases and V by 6 bases; bases with no gene match: 3. CDR1 and CDR2 (germline): MNHNY, SVGAGI (reference sequence). The CDR3 runs 12 residues. The CDR3 DNA is TGTGCCAGCAGGACGACAGGGTACGAGCAGTACTTC. Protein: CASRTTGYEQYF.

Only a few counts were recorded for this clone. The chain has TRBV19 and TRBJ2-3; D gene unclear. Germline lookup yields CDR1 LNHDA and CDR2 SQIVND (reference sequence). V lost 3 bases, J lost 0 bases, and 7 bases lay in between. There are 14 residues in the CDR3. Written as DNA, the CDR3 is TGTGCCAGTAGTATGGGCCCGAGCACAGATACGCAGTATTTT. As protein: CASSMGPSTDTQYF. The full variable domain, in which reference TRBV19 and TRBJ2-3 provide the parts outside the CDR3, is DGGITQSPKYLFRKEGQNVTLSCEQNLNHDAMYWYRQDPGQGLRLIYYSQIVNDFQKGDIAEGYSVSREKKESFPLTVTSAQKNPTAFYLCASSMGPSTDTQYFGPGTRLTVL.

The rearrangement links TRBV9 to TRBJ1-1; TRBD1 matches 9 bases. Germline CDR1 and CDR2: SGDLS and YYNGEE. After removal of 4 bases from V and 7 bases from J, the junction contained 8 bases not matched to a gene. The CDR3 loop spans 14 amino acids. CDR3 nucleotide sequence: TGTGCCAGCAGCTCCTCGACAGGGGGGAGTGAAGCTTTCTTT. Residues: CASSSSTGGSEAFF.

This rearrangement joins TRBV19 to TRBJ2-7, with a weak D call TRBD1 (5 bases). V was clipped by 5 bases and J by 4 bases, with 12 bases between them. The CDR3 contains 13 residues. Germline V gene data show CDR1 as LNHDA and CDR2 as SQIVND (reference sequence). Written as DNA, the CDR3 is TGTGCCAGTAGTTTCGGACAAAAGTACGAGCAGTACTTC. Its protein is CASSFGQKYEQYF.

The V and J genes are TRBV9 and TRBJ2-5; D uncertain. The ends were cut back, 0 bases at V and 5 bases at J, with 11 bases in the middle. Per germline, CDR1 SGDLS and CDR2 YYNGEE. The CDR3 sequence is 14 residues long. CDR3 nucleotides: TGTGCCAGCAGCGTAGGAAGTGTGGAGGAGACCCAGTACTTC. Its translation is CASSVGSVEETQYF.

The J gene is TRBJ2-1, the V gene TRBV28, with 7 bases aligning to TRBD2. The CDR3 is 14 amino acids. The V gene's germline CDR1 is MDHEN and CDR2 SYDVKM. After removal of 1 base from V and 8 bases from J, the junction contained 5 bases not matched to a gene. The CDR3: CASSLYLGRDEQFF. As DNA, the CDR3 is TGTGCCAGCAGTTTATATCTGGGGAGGGATGAGCAGTTCTTC.